A single T cell receptor beta chain is shown here with its context. All enrollees were roughly 18 to 90 years old and from 20 to 30 US areas. V was shortened by 2 bases and J by 4 bases, with 13 bases between the two germline ends. CDR1 and CDR2 (germline): KGHDR, SFDVKD. The CDR3 length is 15 residues. Produced via immunoSEQ multiplex PCR; TCRdb's table is partial and in-frame only. Here the sample spans a few hundred thousand clones, roughly 90% being singletons. These data are taken from a study of blood T cell repertoires in COVID-19. Background on the study: Samples taken during acute and convalescent COVID-19 were collected in the United States, Italy and Spain.

The gene calls are TRBV24-1 and TRBJ1-1; possible D gene TRBD1, 6 bases. The receptor comes from a woman aged 55-70 years who had recovered from COVID-19. The specimen sequenced was PBMCs or T cells enriched from blood (not recorded which). The CDR3 here is CATSDSRQVPTEAFF. CDR3 in DNA: TGTGCCACCAGTGATTCAAGACAGGTTCCCACTGAAGCTTTCTTT.